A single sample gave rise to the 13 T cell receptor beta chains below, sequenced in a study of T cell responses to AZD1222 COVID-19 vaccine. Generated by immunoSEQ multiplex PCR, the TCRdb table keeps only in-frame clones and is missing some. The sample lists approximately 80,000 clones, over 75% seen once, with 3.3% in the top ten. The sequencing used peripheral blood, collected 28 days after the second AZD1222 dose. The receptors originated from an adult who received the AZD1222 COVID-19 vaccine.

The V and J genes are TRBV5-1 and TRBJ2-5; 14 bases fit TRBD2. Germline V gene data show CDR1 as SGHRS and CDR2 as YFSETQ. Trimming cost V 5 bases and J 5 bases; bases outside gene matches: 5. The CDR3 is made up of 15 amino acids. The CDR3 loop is CASSPRTSGGETQYF. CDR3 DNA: TGCGCCAGCAGTCCACGGACTAGCGGGGGGGAGACCCAGTACTTC.

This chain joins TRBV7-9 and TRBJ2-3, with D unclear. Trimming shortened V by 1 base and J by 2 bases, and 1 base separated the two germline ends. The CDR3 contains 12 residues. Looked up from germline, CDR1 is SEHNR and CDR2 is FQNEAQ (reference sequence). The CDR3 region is CASSLDTDTQYF. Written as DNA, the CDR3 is TGTGCCAGCAGCTTAGACACAGATACGCAGTATTTT.

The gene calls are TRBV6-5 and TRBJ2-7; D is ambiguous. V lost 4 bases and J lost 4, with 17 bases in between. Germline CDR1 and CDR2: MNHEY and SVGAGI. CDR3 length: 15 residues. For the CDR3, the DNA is TGTGCCAGCAGTTCCGACACCCATCGGGCTTACGAGCAGTACTTC. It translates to CASSSDTHRAYEQYF.

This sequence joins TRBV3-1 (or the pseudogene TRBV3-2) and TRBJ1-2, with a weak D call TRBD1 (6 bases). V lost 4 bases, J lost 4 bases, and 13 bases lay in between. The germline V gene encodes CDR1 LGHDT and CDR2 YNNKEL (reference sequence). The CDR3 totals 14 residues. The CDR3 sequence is CASSPQGRGYGYTF. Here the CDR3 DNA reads TGTGCCAGCAGCCCACAGGGTCGCGGCTATGGCTACACCTTC.

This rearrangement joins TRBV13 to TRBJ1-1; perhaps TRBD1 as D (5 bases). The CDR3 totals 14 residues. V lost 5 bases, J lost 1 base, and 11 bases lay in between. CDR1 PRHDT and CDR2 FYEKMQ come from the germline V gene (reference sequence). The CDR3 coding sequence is TGTGCCAGCAGCCTACAGACAGAGAACACTGAAGCTTTCTTT. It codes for CASSLQTENTEAFF.

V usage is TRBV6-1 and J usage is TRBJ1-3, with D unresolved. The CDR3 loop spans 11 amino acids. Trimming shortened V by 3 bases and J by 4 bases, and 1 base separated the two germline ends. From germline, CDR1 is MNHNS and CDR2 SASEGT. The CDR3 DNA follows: TGTGCCAGCAGTGAGGGAAACACCATATATTTT. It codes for CASSEGNTIYF.

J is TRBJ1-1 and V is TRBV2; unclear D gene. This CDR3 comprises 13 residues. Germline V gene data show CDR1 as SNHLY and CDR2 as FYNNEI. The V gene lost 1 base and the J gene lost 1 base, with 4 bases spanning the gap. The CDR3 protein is CASSEGWNTEAFF. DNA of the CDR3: TGTGCCAGCAGTGAAGGCTGGAACACTGAAGCTTTCTTT.

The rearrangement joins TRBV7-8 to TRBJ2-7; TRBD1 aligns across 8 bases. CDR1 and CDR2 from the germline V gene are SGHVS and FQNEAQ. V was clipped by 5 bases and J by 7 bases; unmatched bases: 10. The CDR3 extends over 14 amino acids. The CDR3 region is CASSPPTGAGEQYF. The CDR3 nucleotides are TGTGCCAGCAGCCCACCGACAGGGGCGGGTGAGCAGTACTTC.

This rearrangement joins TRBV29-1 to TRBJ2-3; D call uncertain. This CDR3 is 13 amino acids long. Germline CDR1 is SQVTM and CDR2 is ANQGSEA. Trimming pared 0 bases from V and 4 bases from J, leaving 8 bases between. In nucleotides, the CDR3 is TGCAGCGTTGAAGAGCCAGAAGCAGATACGCAGTATTTT. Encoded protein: CSVEEPEADTQYF.

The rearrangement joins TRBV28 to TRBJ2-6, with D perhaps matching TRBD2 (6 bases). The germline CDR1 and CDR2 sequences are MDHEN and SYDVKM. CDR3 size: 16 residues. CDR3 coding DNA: TGTTCCGCGGGGCGCATGGTTAGTTCTGGGGCCAACGTCCTGACTTTC. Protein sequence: CSAGRMVSSGANVLTF.

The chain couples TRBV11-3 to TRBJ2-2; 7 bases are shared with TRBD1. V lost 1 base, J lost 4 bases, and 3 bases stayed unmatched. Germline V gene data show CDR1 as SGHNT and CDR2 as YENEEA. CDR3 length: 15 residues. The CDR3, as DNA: TGTGCCAGCAGCTTAGTTACAGGGGTCACCGGGGAGCTGTTTTTT. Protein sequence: CASSLVTGVTGELFF.

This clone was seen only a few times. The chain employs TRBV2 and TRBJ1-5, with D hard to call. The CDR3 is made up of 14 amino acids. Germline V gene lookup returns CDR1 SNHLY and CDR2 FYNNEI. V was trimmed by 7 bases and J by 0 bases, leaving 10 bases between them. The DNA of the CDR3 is TGTGCCAGCAAACGGGGATATAGCAATCAGCCCCAGCATTTT. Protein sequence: CASKRGYSNQPQHF.

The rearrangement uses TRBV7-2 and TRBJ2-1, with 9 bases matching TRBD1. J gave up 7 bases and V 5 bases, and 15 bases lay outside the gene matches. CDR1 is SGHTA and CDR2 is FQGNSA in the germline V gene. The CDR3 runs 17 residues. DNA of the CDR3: TGTGCCAGCAGCGATAACCCGCCCGGGACAGGGAGAAATGAGCAGTTCTTC. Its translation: CASSDNPPGTGRNEQFF.